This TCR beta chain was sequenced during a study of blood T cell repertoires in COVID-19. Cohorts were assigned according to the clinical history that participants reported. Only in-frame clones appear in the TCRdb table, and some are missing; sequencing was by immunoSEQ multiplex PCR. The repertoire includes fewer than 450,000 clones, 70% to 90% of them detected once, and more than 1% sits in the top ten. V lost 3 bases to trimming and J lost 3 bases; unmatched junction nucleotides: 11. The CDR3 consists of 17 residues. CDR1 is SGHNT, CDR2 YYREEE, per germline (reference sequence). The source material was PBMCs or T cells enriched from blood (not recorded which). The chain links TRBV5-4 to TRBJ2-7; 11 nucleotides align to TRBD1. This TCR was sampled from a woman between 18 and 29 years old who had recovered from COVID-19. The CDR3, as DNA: TGTGCCAGCAGCTCGGATAGCGGACAGGGGGCCATCTACGAGCAGTACTTC. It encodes CASSSDSGQGAIYEQYF. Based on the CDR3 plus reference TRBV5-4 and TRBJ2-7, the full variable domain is ETGVTQSPTHLIKTRGQQVTLRCSSQSGHNTVSWYQQALGQGPQFIFQYYREEENGRGNFPPRFSGLQFPNYSSELNVNALELDDSALYLCASSSDSGQGAIYEQYFGPGTRLTVT.